This T cell receptor beta chain was retrieved from a study of cytomegalovirus exposure and HLA in healthy donors. With 60 Vbeta and 13 Jbeta primers, the PCR was carried out. Only in-frame clones appear in the TCRdb table, and some are missing; sequencing was by immunoSEQ multiplex PCR. The table records around 300,000 clones, roughly 89% of them present only once. The origin of this receptor is a woman in her late teens or twenties in good health and CMV-seronegative. Sample: PBMCs.

CDR3 DNA sequence: TGCGCCAGCAGGCCAACTAGCTCCAGCTCCTACGAGCAGTACTTC. Encoded protein: CASRPTSSSSYEQYF. V usage is TRBV4-1 and J usage is TRBJ2-7; D may be TRBD2 (6 bases). V was trimmed by 6 bases and J by 0 bases, leaving 15 bases between them. This CDR3 region has 15 residues. Germline CDR1 reads MGHRA; CDR2 reads YSYEKL.